This is a list of T cell receptor beta chains from one sample in a study of vaccination and CD4 T cells after COVID-19. One entry per CDR3 protein, called by TCRdb with MiXCR from the PCR reads. This table holds about 5,200 distinct CDR3 sequences, 35% to 45% found once. No antigen has been identified for these receptors. Source material: CD4+ T cells from blood, cultured in vitro. These receptor sequences come from a human donor who had recovered from COVID-19. Both conserved end residues are part of each CDR3. The D gene is left open where the match is weak. Part of the rows lack a size; the others show once, few, many or a class for expanded clones.

v_gene	abundance	d_gene	j_gene	CDR3aa	CDR3nt
TRBV7-9	-	-	TRBJ2-3	CASSLLTRSPTDTQYF	TGTGCCAGCAGCTTATTGACCAGGAGTCCTACAGATACGCAGTATTTT
TRBV6-1	-	-	TRBJ2-7	CASSEALRDWVVSEQYF	TGTGCCAGCAGTGAAGCGCTCCGGGACTGGGTAGTTTCCGAGCAGTACTTC
TRBV2	few	-	TRBJ1-2	CASSNRDRYTF	TGTGCCAGCAGCAACAGGGACCGCTACACCTTC
TRBV7-3	few	-	TRBJ1-1	CASSSRARAEAFF	TGTGCCAGCAGCTCCAGGGCCAGGGCTGAAGCTTTCTTT
TRBV6-1	medium-sized	-	TRBJ2-5	CASSLLQGGQETQYF	TGTGCCAGCAGCCTCCTGCAAGGGGGCCAAGAGACCCAGTACTTC
TRBV7-2	-	TRBD1	TRBJ1-3	CASSLYRGNTGNTIYF	TGTGCCAGCAGCTTGTACAGGGGGAATACTGGAAACACCATATATTTT
TRBV6-1	-	-	TRBJ1-3	CASKRAYGNTIYF	TGTGCCAGTAAAAGGGCATATGGAAACACCATATATTTT
TRBV20-1	large	TRBD1	TRBJ1-5	CSARDRIRGQNQPQHF	TGCAGTGCTAGAGATCGTATTAGGGGGCAGAATCAGCCCCAGCATTTT
TRBV11-2	-	-	TRBJ1-1	CASSLGLGPTRGTEAFF	TGTGCCAGCAGCTTAGGTCTAGGGCCGACACGGGGCACTGAAGCTTTCTTT
TRBV7-9	few	-	TRBJ1-1	CASSWPRQGSTEAFF	TGTGCCAGCAGCTGGCCCCGCCAGGGAAGCACTGAAGCTTTCTTT
TRBV6-1	-	-	TRBJ2-5	CASRGGRPETQYF	TGTGCCAGCAGGGGGGGGCGGCCCGAGACCCAGTACTTC
TRBV19	-	-	TRBJ2-7	CASSIIRGSIYEQYF	TGTGCCAGTAGTATCATACGGGGGAGCATCTACGAGCAGTACTTC
TRBV19	-	TRBD2	TRBJ2-4	CASSRTSGGAFGNIQYF	TGTGCCAGTAGTAGGACTAGCGGGGGGGCCTTTGGAAACATTCAGTACTTC
TRBV20-1	-	-	TRBJ1-5	CSARNRILSGDGPQHF	TGCAGTGCTAGAAATCGTATTTTGTCCGGGGATGGGCCCCAGCATTTT
TRBV25-1	few	TRBD1	TRBJ1-2	CASSAQGQSSSYTF	TGTGCCAGCAGTGCCCAGGGACAGTCCTCTAGCTACACCTTC
TRBV12-3/TRBV12-4	once	-	TRBJ1-1	CASSLFGPNTEAFF	TGTGCCAGCAGTCTCTTCGGCCCGAACACTGAAGCTTTCTTT
TRBV27	few	TRBD1	TRBJ1-2	CASSRDSYGYTF	TGTGCCAGCAGCAGGGACAGCTATGGCTACACCTTC
TRBV2	-	TRBD1	TRBJ1-2	CASSPDRGSGYTF	TGTGCCAGCAGTCCAGACAGGGGAAGTGGCTACACCTTC
TRBV7-2	few	-	TRBJ1-3	CASSPSAASGNTIYF	TGTGCCAGCAGCCCCAGCGCGGCCTCTGGAAACACCATATATTTT
TRBV12-3/TRBV12-4	-	TRBD1	TRBJ1-5	CASSSDRRNQPQHF	TGTGCCAGCAGCTCGGACAGGCGCAATCAGCCCCAGCATTTT
TRBV15	few	TRBD1	TRBJ2-2	CATSRDFGQGYGELFF	TGTGCCACCAGCAGAGATTTCGGACAGGGGTACGGGGAGCTGTTTTTT
TRBV2	-	-	TRBJ1-1	CASSTRNTEAFF	TGTGCCAGCAGCACAAGGAACACTGAAGCTTTCTTT
TRBV2	few	TRBD1	TRBJ2-2	CASGGQGSATGELFF	TGTGCCAGCGGTGGACAGGGGAGTGCCACCGGGGAGCTGTTTTTT
TRBV20-1	-	-	TRBJ1-6	CSARPGVVSNSPLHF	TGCAGTGCTAGACCGGGGGTTGTGTCCAATTCACCCCTCCACTTT
TRBV30	once	TRBD1	TRBJ1-4	CAWSERTGVIEELFF	TGTGCCTGGAGCGAAAGGACAGGGGTGATAGAAGAACTGTTTTTT
TRBV10-3	-	-	TRBJ1-1	CAITKTENTEAFF	TGTGCCATCACCAAGACGGAGAACACTGAAGCTTTCTTT
TRBV10-3	once	TRBD2	TRBJ2-3	CAISDGLGVDTQYF	TGTGCCATCAGTGATGGACTAGGGGTAGATACGCAGTATTTT
TRBV12-3/TRBV12-4	medium-sized	TRBD2	TRBJ2-3	CASSLSLVAGRDTQYF	TGTGCCAGCAGTTTGTCTTTGGTAGCGGGAAGAGATACGCAGTATTTT
TRBV6-5	-	-	TRBJ1-6	CASSYSVQDNSPLHF	TGTGCCAGCAGTTACTCCGTGCAAGATAATTCACCCCTCCACTTT
TRBV20-1	-	TRBD2	TRBJ2-5	CSAGLAGGRQETQYF	TGCAGTGCGGGACTAGCGGGAGGCCGCCAAGAGACCCAGTACTTC
TRBV5-4	-	-	TRBJ1-4	CASSGGARGANEKLFF	TGTGCCAGCAGCGGCGGAGCGAGGGGGGCTAATGAAAAACTGTTTTTT
TRBV4-3	-	TRBD2	TRBJ2-1	CASSQDPPRSGGDNEQFF	TGCGCCAGCAGCCAGGACCCGCCTAGAAGCGGGGGTGACAATGAGCAGTTCTTC
TRBV6-2/TRBV6-3	-	TRBD1	TRBJ1-2	CASNYRDRDGYTF	TGTGCCAGCAATTACCGGGACAGGGATGGCTACACCTTC
TRBV7-8	-	-	TRBJ1-1	CASSSDRNTEAFF	TGTGCCAGCAGCTCTGATAGGAACACTGAAGCTTTCTTT
TRBV4-3	-	-	TRBJ2-3	CASSQVRGTSDTQYF	TGCGCCAGCAGCCAAGTCCGCGGGACGTCAGATACGCAGTATTTT
TRBV29-1	-	-	TRBJ2-3	CSVRPGTPTDTQYF	TGCAGCGTGAGACCCGGGACCCCCACAGATACGCAGTATTTT
TRBV10-3	large	TRBD2	TRBJ2-5	CAIRYGTSEGETQYF	TGTGCCATCAGATACGGGACTAGCGAGGGAGAGACCCAGTACTTC
TRBV5-6	-	-	TRBJ1-3	CASRGVGSSGNTIYF	TGTGCCAGCAGAGGGGTGGGGAGCTCTGGAAACACCATATATTTT
TRBV20-1	few	-	TRBJ1-1	CSASKQGRDTEAFF	TGCAGTGCTAGCAAGCAGGGGAGGGACACTGAAGCTTTCTTT
TRBV20-1	-	-	TRBJ1-2	CSANLGFYGYTF	TGCAGTGCTAACTTGGGGTTCTATGGCTACACCTTC
TRBV4-3	-	TRBD2	TRBJ2-4	CASSQDGGDIQYF	TGCGCCAGCAGCCAAGATGGGGGGGACATTCAGTACTTC
TRBV21-1	-	-	TRBJ2-1	CASSNLRQGYNEQFF	TGTGCCAGCAGCAATTTGAGACAGGGGTACAATGAGCAGTTCTTC
TRBV7-8	-	-	TRBJ1-2	CASNPTESRNNYGYTF	TGTGCCAGCAACCCGACAGAGAGCCGGAATAACTATGGCTACACCTTC
TRBV15	-	TRBD1	TRBJ2-7	CATSRETGGFSYEQYF	TGTGCCACCAGCAGAGAGACAGGGGGCTTCTCCTACGAGCAGTACTTC
TRBV19	few	-	TRBJ2-2	CASSISAYSTGELFF	TGTGCCAGTAGTATTTCGGCCTATAGCACCGGGGAGCTGTTTTTT
TRBV15	few	-	TRBJ2-6	CATSRGRASGANVLTF	TGTGCCACCAGCAGAGGCCGTGCCTCTGGGGCCAACGTCCTGACTTTC